There are many counts of the clone carrying this T cell receptor beta chain. These data are taken from a study of T cells in Graves' hyperthyroidism and ophthalmopathy. Overall study: Peripheral blood collection took place at initial diagnosis, before any treatment.

Amplification yielded TCR beta CDR3 regions, with RNA transcripts as the source. HTBI primers were employed in a first-round RT-PCR of the TCR CDR3. TCRdb analysed the multiplex PCR reads with MiXCR anew, one entry per CDR3 protein. Counted here are roughly 180,000 distinct CDR3 sequences, about a tenth occurring once; the ten biggest clones make up less than 25%. From 9 to 10 ml of fresh peripheral blood, PBMCs were isolated. The ends were cut back, 6 bases at V and 0 bases at J, with 14 bases in the middle. CDR1 and CDR2 from the germline V gene are SEHNR and FQNEAQ (reference sequence). This CDR3 comprises 15 residues.

The TCR was taken from a woman aged 18-29 years with Graves' hyperthyroidism that later progressed to Graves' ophthalmopathy. What was sequenced was blood. This sequence joins TRBV7-9 and TRBJ1-1; D is undetermined. The DNA for the CDR3 is TGTGCCAGCAGAGACTCCAGCGTAATGAACACTGAAGCTTTCTTT. Protein sequence: CASRDSSVMNTEAFF.